One sample yielded the 22 T cell receptor beta chains listed below, sequenced in a study of T cells in Graves' hyperthyroidism and ophthalmopathy. Using RNA transcripts as the source, TCR beta CDR3 regions were amplified. Using the HTBI primer set, a first-round RT-PCR was run on the TCR CDR3. TCRdb re-derived calls from the multiplex PCR reads in MiXCR, one entry per CDR3 protein. Among about 400,000 distinct CDR3 sequences listed, 15% to 19% were seen once. Sequencing used blood. The receptors here all came from a woman aged 18-30 years with Graves' hyperthyroidism that later progressed to Graves' ophthalmopathy.

The DNA for the CDR3 is TGTGCCAGCAGTTCGGGACTAGCGGGAGGGTCGGTGACAGATACGCAGTATTTT. This gives the protein CASSSGLAGGSVTDTQYF. The V call is TRBV27, the J call TRBJ2-3; 16 nucleotides match TRBD2. This CDR3 is built from 18 residues. Germline trimming cut 4 bases from V and 3 bases from J; bases unmatched to any gene: 7. Germline lookup yields CDR1 MNHEY and CDR2 SMNVEV (reference sequence).

This clonotype was counted only a few times. The V and J genes are TRBV18 and TRBJ2-6, with D possibly being TRBD1 or TRBD2 (5 bases each). This CDR3 has 16 residues. V lost 3 bases to trimming and J lost 2 bases, with 11 bases between them. The germline V gene encodes CDR1 KGHSH and CDR2 LQKENI. The CDR3 DNA sequence: TGTGCCAGCTCACCCCCCGGGGCCCCTGGGGCCAACGTCCTGACTTTC. Translation: CASSPPGAPGANVLTF.

This chain uses TRBV5-1 with TRBJ2-7; TRBD2 matches at 8 bases. V lost 0 bases, J lost 2 bases, and 10 bases stayed unmatched. This CDR3 contains 17 residues. Germline values: CDR1 SGHRS, CDR2 YFSETQ. CDR3 sequence: CASSLGWLGLDAYEQYF. The CDR3, as DNA: TGCGCCAGCAGCTTGGGGTGGCTGGGACTAGATGCCTACGAGCAGTACTTC.

The chain employs TRBV7-2 and TRBJ2-4, with D unclear. Germline CDR1 reads SGHTA; CDR2 reads FQGNSA. The CDR3 loop spans 15 amino acids. Trimming took off 3 bases at V and 11 bases at J, with 20 bases between the two ends. The CDR3 loop reads CASSFPGSPKMVQYF. CDR3 nucleotides: TGTGCCAGCAGCTTTCCAGGCTCCCCTAAAATGGTTCAGTACTTC.

The chain recombines TRBV20-1 with TRBJ2-7; 10 positions agree with TRBD2. The CDR3 extends over 14 amino acids. The germline V gene has CDR1 DFQATT and CDR2 SNEGSKA (reference sequence). DNA of the CDR3: TGCACCTCGACTAGCGGGTTTTCCCCCTACGAGCAGTACTTC. The encoded protein is CTSTSGFSPYEQYF.

In this sample, this clonotype turned up a few times. This sequence joins TRBV27 and TRBJ2-1; perhaps TRBD1 as D (5 bases). This CDR3 is 14 amino acids long. Germline-derived CDR1 and CDR2 are MNHEY and SMNVEV (reference sequence). Trimming pared 7 bases from V and 0 bases from J, leaving 10 bases between. CDR3 in amino acids: CASKGLTSYNEQFF. CDR3 nucleotides: TGTGCCAGCAAGGGGCTGACCTCCTACAATGAGCAGTTCTTC.

This clonotype has just a few counts. The chain combines TRBV7-9 with TRBJ1-4; TRBD1 agrees at 7 bases. Germline V gene data show CDR1 as SEHNR and CDR2 as FQNEAQ (reference sequence). There are 13 residues in the CDR3. After removal of 2 bases from V and 12 bases from J, the junction contained 6 bases not matched to a gene. CDR3 DNA: TGTGCCAGCAGCTTAATGGATCAGGGGGAACTGTTTTTT. Its translation: CASSLMDQGELFF.

The chain has TRBV14 and TRBJ1-1; 7 bases line up with TRBD1. The CDR3 has 17 amino acids. Unmatched junction bases numbered 8, after V lost 0 bases and J lost 1 base. Germline assignment: CDR1 SGHDN and CDR2 FVKESK. In DNA form, the CDR3 reads TGTGCCAGCAGCCAAGACCGGCGTTGGACAGGGAACACTGAAGCTTTCTTT. Amino acid sequence: CASSQDRRWTGNTEAFF.

This chain connects TRBV6-2 or TRBV6-3 to TRBJ2-3; D unresolved. Germline V gene data show CDR1 as MNHEY and CDR2 as SVGEGT. Trimming shortened V by 3 bases and J by 2 bases, and 6 bases separated the two germline ends. The CDR3 runs 13 residues. The CDR3 DNA reads TGTGCCAGCAGTTATTTATTCACAGATACGCAGTATTTT. It encodes CASSYLFTDTQYF.

As for this clonotype: A much larger clone differs from this one at a single base, so this may be a read error. The chain couples TRBV28 to TRBJ2-7, with a possible D match to TRBD2 (7 bases). CDR1 is MDHEN and CDR2 is SYDVKM in the germline V gene. The CDR3 runs to 13 residues. The V and J ends lost 7 bases and 7 bases respectively, with 17 bases between them. The CDR3 protein is CASKGGTIGEQYF. CDR3 nucleotides: TGTGCCAGCAAGGGGGGGACAATCGGGGAGCAGTACTTC. Full variable domain (outside the CDR3, taken from reference TRBV28 and TRBJ2-7): DVKVTQSSRYLVKRTGEKVFLECVQDMDHENMFWYRQDPGLGLRLIYFSYDVKMKEKGDIPEGYSVSREKKERFSLILESASTNQTSMYLCASKGGTIGEQYFGPGTRLTVT.

This clonotype was picked up a small number of times. A single base separates this from a much larger clone, so it may be a read error. DNA of the CDR3: TGTGCCAGCAGTTTCAGAAGACAGGTCTATGGCTACACCTTC. This codes for CASSFRRQVYGYTF. The V call is TRBV27, the J call TRBJ1-2; tentative D call: TRBD1 (6 bases). CDR1 MNHEY and CDR2 SMNVEV come from the germline V gene (reference sequence). The CDR3 loop spans 14 amino acids. V dropped 3 bases and J dropped 4 bases, with 12 bases sitting between them.

This clonotype was observed many times. The CDR3, as DNA: TGTGCCACCAGTGCTAGCGGGAGGGCCGCCGAGCAGTACTTC. Its protein product is CATSASGRAAEQYF. The chain is built from TRBV24-1 and TRBJ2-7; TRBD2 agrees at 12 bases. Germline V gene sequence: CDR1 KGHDR, CDR2 SFDVKD. V was pared by 5 bases and J by 6 bases, with 4 bases of the junction left unmatched. CDR3 length: 14 residues.

This clonotype occurred once. The gene calls are TRBV20-1 and TRBJ2-7; 7 nucleotides match TRBD2. Per the germline V gene, CDR1 is DFQATT and CDR2 is SNEGSKA (reference sequence). The CDR3 is 15 residues long. V lost 5 bases, J lost 3 bases, and 13 bases stayed unmatched. The CDR3 loop reads CSAEPLEGGHYEQYF. DNA for the CDR3: TGCAGTGCTGAACCCTTAGAGGGAGGGCACTACGAGCAGTACTTC.

This clonotype came up many times. This chain links TRBV30 with TRBJ2-7; TRBD1 matches 11 bases. The CDR3 sequence is 14 residues long. From germline, CDR1 is GTSNPN and CDR2 SVGIG (reference sequence). V was pared by 2 bases and J by 3 bases, with 3 bases of the junction left unmatched. The CDR3 spells CAWSSGTGGYEQYF. CDR3 coding DNA: TGTGCCTGGAGTTCCGGGACAGGGGGCTACGAGCAGTACTTC. The full variable domain, its missing parts supplied by reference TRBV30 and TRBJ2-7, is SQTIHQWPATLVQPVGSPLSLECTVEGTSNPNLYWYRQAAGRGLQLLFYSVGIGQISSEVPQNLSASRPQDRQFILSSKKLLLSDSGFYLCAWSSGTGGYEQYFGPGTRLTVT.

This clonotype was observed at least ten times. The chain carries TRBV3-1 and TRBJ2-6, with D unclear. Trimming pared 0 bases from V and 0 bases from J, leaving 9 bases between. This CDR3 contains 17 residues. CDR1 and CDR2 from the germline V gene are LGHDT and YNNKEL (reference sequence). The CDR3 sequence: CASSQEGGGSGANVLTF. In DNA, the CDR3 is TGTGCCAGCAGCCAAGAAGGCGGCGGCTCTGGGGCCAACGTCCTGACTTTC.

On this clonotype itself: A much more abundant neighbour one base away suggests this may be a read error. The genes are TRBV28 and TRBJ2-5; D remains ambiguous. The CDR3 spans 15 residues. Germline V lookup: CDR1 MDHEN, CDR2 SYDVKM. V was clipped by 8 bases and J by 0 bases, with 16 bases between them. The CDR3 protein is CASRNYRGNQETQYF. In DNA form, the CDR3 reads TGTGCCAGCCGAAACTACCGAGGCAACCAAGAGACCCAGTACTTC. The variable domain in full, with the rest retrieved from reference TRBV28 and TRBJ2-5, is DVKVTQSSRYLVKRTGEKVFLECVQDMDHENMFWYRQDPGLGLRLIYFSYDVKMKEKGDIPEGYSVSREKKERFSLILESASTNQTSMYLCASRNYRGNQETQYFGPGTRLLVL.

This clonotype was recorded many times. The chain links TRBV5-1 to TRBJ1-4; D is unclear. Germline values: CDR1 SGHRS, CDR2 YFSETQ. Between the trimmed V and J ends, which lost 3 bases and 2 bases, there was a span of 8 bases. The length of the CDR3 is 14 residues. The CDR3 bases are TGCGCCAGCAGCTGGTCGGGGACTAATGAAAAACTGTTTTTT. It is translated as CASSWSGTNEKLFF.

A few counts support this clonotype. This chain connects TRBV12-5 to TRBJ2-2; no clear D gene. The germline V gene encodes CDR1 LGHNT and CDR2 FRNRAP. The CDR3 totals 17 residues. The V end was cut by 1 base, the J end by 2 bases, with 14 bases between. The CDR3 bases are TGTGCTAGTGGTTTGGGGGCCTACGGGTCAAACACCGGGGAGCTGTTTTTT. This sequence encodes CASGLGAYGSNTGELFF.

As for this clonotype: At one end, the junction sequence differs from germline, possibly due to a read error. This chain connects TRBV11-2 to TRBJ2-1; TRBD1 matches 8 bases. Germline V gene lookup returns CDR1 SGHAT and CDR2 FQNNGV. There are 15 residues in the CDR3. CDR3 residues: CASSLGGAGGLEEFF. The CDR3 region has the DNA TGTGCCAGCAGCTTAGGGGGGGCAGGGGGCCTTGAGGAGTTCTTC. The full variable domain, in which reference TRBV11-2 and TRBJ2-1 provide the parts outside the CDR3, is EAGVAQSPRYKIIEKRQSVAFWCNPISGHATLYWYQQILGQGPKLLIQFQNNGVVDDSQLPKDRFSAERLKGVDSTLKIQPAKLEDSAVYLCASSLGGAGGLEEFFGPGTRLTVL.

This clonotype was seen ten or more times. The J gene is TRBJ2-3, the V gene TRBV20-1, with no clear D. CDR3 size: 13 residues. Trimming cost V 3 bases and J 3 bases, with 10 bases left between them. CDR1 is DFQATT and CDR2 is SNEGSKA in the germline V gene (reference sequence). CDR3: CSARGTSTDTQYF. For the CDR3, the DNA is TGCAGTGCTAGGGGAACTTCGACAGATACGCAGTATTTT.

This clonotype has a handful of counts. The chain links TRBV29-1 to TRBJ2-2; D is undetermined. V dropped 8 bases and J dropped 6 bases, with 10 bases sitting between them. Germline CDR1 is SQVTM and CDR2 is ANQGSEA. This CDR3 contains 11 residues. The CDR3 nucleotides read TGCAGCACAATTCAGTCCGGGGAGCTGTTTTTT. It is translated as CSTIQSGELFF.

This clonotype was observed many times. This chain connects TRBV6-2 or TRBV6-3 to TRBJ2-4; 7 bases are a match to TRBD1. CDR3 length equals 17 residues. V trimming: 2 bases; J trimming: 8 bases; junction bases outside the gene matches: 15. CDR1 is MNHEY and CDR2 is SVGEGT in the germline V gene. CDR3 protein: CASSYPRQGPYVDIQYF. Here the CDR3 DNA reads TGTGCCAGCAGTTACCCCCGACAGGGTCCGTATGTGGACATTCAGTACTTC.